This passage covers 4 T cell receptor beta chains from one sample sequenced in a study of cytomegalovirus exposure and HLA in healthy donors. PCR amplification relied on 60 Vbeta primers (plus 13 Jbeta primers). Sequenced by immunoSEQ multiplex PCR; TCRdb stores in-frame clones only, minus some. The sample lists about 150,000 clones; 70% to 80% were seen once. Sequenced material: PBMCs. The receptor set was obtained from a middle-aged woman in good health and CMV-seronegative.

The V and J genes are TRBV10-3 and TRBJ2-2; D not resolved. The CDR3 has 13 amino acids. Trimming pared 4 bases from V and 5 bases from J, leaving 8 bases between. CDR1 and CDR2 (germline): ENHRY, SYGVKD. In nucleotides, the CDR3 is TGTGCCATCAGTGTTCAGGTGACCGGGGAGCTGTTTTTT. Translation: CAISVQVTGELFF.

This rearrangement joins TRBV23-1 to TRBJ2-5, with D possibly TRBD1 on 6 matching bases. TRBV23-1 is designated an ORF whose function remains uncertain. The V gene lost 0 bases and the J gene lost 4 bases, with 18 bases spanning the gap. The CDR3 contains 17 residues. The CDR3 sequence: CASSQSRQGPLGETQYF. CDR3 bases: TGCGCCAGCAGTCAATCTAGGCAGGGGCCCCTGGGAGAGACCCAGTACTTC.

The CDR3 sequence: CASRVGGAIGNTIYF. DNA for the CDR3: TGTGCCAGCAGGGTGGGGGGGGCGATTGGAAACACCATATATTTT. V gene TRBV6-5 combines with J gene TRBJ1-3; D may be TRBD1 (6 bases). CDR3 size: 15 residues. V was shortened by 6 bases and J by 3 bases, with 15 bases between the two germline ends. Germline CDR1 MNHEY, CDR2 SVGAGI.

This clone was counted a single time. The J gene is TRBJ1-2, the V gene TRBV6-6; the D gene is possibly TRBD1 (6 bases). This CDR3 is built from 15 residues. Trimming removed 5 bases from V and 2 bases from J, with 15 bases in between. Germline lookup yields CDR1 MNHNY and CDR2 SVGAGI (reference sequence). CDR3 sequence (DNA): TGTGCCAGCAGTCAACAGGGAGTTGGGAACTATGGCTACACCTTC. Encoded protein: CASSQQGVGNYGYTF.